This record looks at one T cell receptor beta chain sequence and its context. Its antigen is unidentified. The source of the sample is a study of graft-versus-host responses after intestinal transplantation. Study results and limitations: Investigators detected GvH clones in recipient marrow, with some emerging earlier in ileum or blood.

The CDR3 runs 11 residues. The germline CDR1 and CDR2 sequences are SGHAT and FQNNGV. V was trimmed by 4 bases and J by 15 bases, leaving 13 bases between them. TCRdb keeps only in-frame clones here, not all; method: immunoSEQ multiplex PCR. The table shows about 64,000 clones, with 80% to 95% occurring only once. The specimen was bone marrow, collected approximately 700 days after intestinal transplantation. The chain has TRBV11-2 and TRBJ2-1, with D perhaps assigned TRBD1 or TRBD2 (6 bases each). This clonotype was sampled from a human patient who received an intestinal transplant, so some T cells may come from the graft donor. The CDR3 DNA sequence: TGTGCCAGCAGCTCCGAGGGGGGAAGGTTCTTC. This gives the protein CASSSEGGRFF.